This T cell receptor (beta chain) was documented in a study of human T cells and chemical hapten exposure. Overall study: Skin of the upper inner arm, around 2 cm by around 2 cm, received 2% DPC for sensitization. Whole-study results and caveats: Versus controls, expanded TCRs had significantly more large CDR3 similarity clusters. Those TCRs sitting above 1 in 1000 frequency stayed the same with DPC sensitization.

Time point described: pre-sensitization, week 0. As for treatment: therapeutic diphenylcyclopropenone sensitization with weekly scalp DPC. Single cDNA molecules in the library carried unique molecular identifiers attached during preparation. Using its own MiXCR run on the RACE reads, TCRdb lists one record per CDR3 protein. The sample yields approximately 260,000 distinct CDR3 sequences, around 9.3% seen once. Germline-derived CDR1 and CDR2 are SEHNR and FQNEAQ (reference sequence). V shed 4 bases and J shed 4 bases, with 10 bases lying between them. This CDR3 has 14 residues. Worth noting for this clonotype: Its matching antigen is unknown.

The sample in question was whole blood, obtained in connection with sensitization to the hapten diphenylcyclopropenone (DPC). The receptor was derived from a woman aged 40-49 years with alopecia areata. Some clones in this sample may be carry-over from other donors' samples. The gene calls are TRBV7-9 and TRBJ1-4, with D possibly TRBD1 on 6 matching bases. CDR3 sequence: CASSSGEDNEKLFF. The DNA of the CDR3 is TGTGCCAGCAGCTCAGGGGAGGATAATGAAAAACTGTTTTTT.